The 16 T cell receptor beta chains below come from one sample, sequenced in a study of glioma-infiltrating T cells after dendritic cell vaccination. Here immunoSEQ multiplex PCR was the method, and the copy in TCRdb shows in-frame clones only, minus some. The sample contains about 38,000 clones, around four fifths of which appear only once. Sequenced here: blood, sampled before dendritic cell vaccination. The receptors come from a human donor with glioblastoma.

The V and J genes are TRBV6-5 and TRBJ1-4, with D perhaps matching TRBD1 (6 bases). Trimming removed 4 bases from V and 7 bases from J, with 13 bases in between. The CDR3 loop spans 14 amino acids. Germline V gene data show CDR1 as MNHEY and CDR2 as SVGAGI. CDR3 residues: CASSFQGSGEKLFF. The CDR3 DNA is TGTGCCAGCAGTTTTCAGGGGAGTGGTGAAAAACTGTTTTTT.

This chain joins TRBV2 and TRBJ2-5; TRBD2 aligns across 7 bases. Matching the DNA end better, TRBJ2-7 makes the J call doubtful. The germline V gene has CDR1 SNHLY and CDR2 FYNNEI. The CDR3 consists of 12 residues. The DNA for the CDR3 is TGTGCCAGCAGGGGGGGGAGCTACGAGCAGTACTTC. Protein sequence: CASRGGSYEQYF.

The rearrangement joins TRBV9 to TRBJ1-2; 7 bases match TRBD1. J gave up 6 bases and V 6 bases, and 8 bases lay outside the gene matches. This CDR3 contains 13 residues. Germline V lookup: CDR1 SGDLS, CDR2 YYNGEE. In nucleotides, the CDR3 is TGTGCCAGCACCCTAGGACAGGACCATGGCTACACCTTC. Translated, it gives CASTLGQDHGYTF.

The J gene is TRBJ2-1, the V gene TRBV6-1; TRBD2 aligns across 7 bases. CDR3 length: 13 amino acids. Germline assignment: CDR1 MNHNS and CDR2 SASEGT. Trimming cost V 8 bases and J 4 bases; bases outside gene matches: 5. The CDR3 bases are TGTGCCAGCGGGGGGGTGAATTACAATGAGCAGTTCTTC. Translated: CASGGVNYNEQFF.

The rearrangement uses TRBV5-5 and TRBJ1-2, with a possible D match to TRBD1 (5 bases). Per the germline V gene, CDR1 is SGHKS and CDR2 is YYEKEE (reference sequence). This CDR3 region has 12 residues. Trimming stripped 4 bases from V and 8 bases from J, with 12 bases between. The CDR3 is CASSAGVWGYTF. The CDR3 nucleotides read TGTGCCAGCAGCGCGGGGGTCTGGGGCTACACCTTC.

The chain combines TRBV27 with TRBJ2-1; 9 bases map to TRBD2. Germline V gene sequence: CDR1 MNHEY, CDR2 SMNVEV (reference sequence). V shed 1 base and J 1 base; nucleotides not matched to a gene: 2. The CDR3 contains 16 residues. CDR3 loop: CASSLWSGGSYNEQFF. The CDR3 bases are TGTGCCAGCAGTTTATGGAGCGGGGGGTCCTACAATGAGCAGTTCTTC.

The V and J genes are TRBV9 and TRBJ1-1; the D gene is possibly TRBD1 (6 bases). Trimming shortened V by 4 bases and J by 0 bases, and 13 bases separated the two germline ends. Per the germline V gene, CDR1 is SGDLS and CDR2 is YYNGEE. CDR3 length: 15 residues. The CDR3 nucleotides read TGTGCCAGCAGCCTTGGGGGCGCGGTGAACACTGAAGCTTTCTTT. Translation: CASSLGGAVNTEAFF.

This chain links TRBV4-1 with TRBJ1-2; D is perhaps TRBD1 (6 bases). Trimming removed 4 bases at V and 6 bases at J, with 15 bases between. Germline V lookup: CDR1 MGHRA, CDR2 YSYEKL. The CDR3 totals 14 residues. The CDR3 loop reads CASSRTGTKDGYTF. CDR3 in DNA: TGCGCCAGCAGCCGAACAGGGACGAAGGATGGCTACACCTTC.

This sequence joins TRBV29-1 and TRBJ1-1; 10 positions agree with TRBD1. V gave up 3 bases and J gave up 11 bases; unmatched junction bases: 6. Germline lookup yields CDR1 SQVTM and CDR2 ANQGSEA. This CDR3 region has 12 residues. The CDR3 DNA reads as TGCAGCGTTGATGACAGGGGGCGTAGGGCTTTCTTT. As protein: CSVDDRGRRAFF. Looking up the rest from reference TRBV29-1 and TRBJ1-1 gives the full variable domain: SAVISQKPSRDICQRGTSLTIQCQVDSQVTMMFWYRQQPGQSLTLIATANQGSEATYESGFVIDKFPISRPNLTFSTLTVSNMSPEDSSIYLCSVDDRGRRAFFGQGTRLTVV.

The genes are TRBV19 and TRBJ2-1, with D maybe TRBD2 (6 bases). Germline lookup yields CDR1 LNHDA and CDR2 SQIVND (reference sequence). The CDR3 runs to 16 residues. V gave up 1 base and J gave up 6 bases, with 16 bases separating them. CDR3 in DNA: TGTGCCAGTAGTATAGCCGCCCGCCTAGCGAGCAATGAGCAGTTCTTC. Protein: CASSIAARLASNEQFF. The whole variable domain, filled in from reference TRBV19 and TRBJ2-1, reads DGGITQSPKYLFRKEGQNVTLSCEQNLNHDAMYWYRQDPGQGLRLIYYSQIVNDFQKGDIAEGYSVSREKKESFPLTVTSAQKNPTAFYLCASSIAARLASNEQFFGPGTRLTVL.

This clone appeared once. This same CDR3 is encoded by further DNA sequences in the sample. The rearrangement links TRBV7-9 to TRBJ1-6; possibly TRBD1 for D (5 bases). Germline CDR1 SEHNR, CDR2 FQNEAQ (reference sequence). V lost 8 bases to trimming and J lost 0 bases, with 11 bases between them. CDR3 length: 15 residues. The DNA of the CDR3 is TGTGCCAGCCAACGGGGGAGCTCCTATAATTCACCCCTCCACTTT. The encoded protein is CASQRGSSYNSPLHF.

The rearrangement links TRBV11-3 to TRBJ2-1; no reliable D call. CDR1 and CDR2 from the germline V gene are SGHNT and YENEEA. The CDR3 runs to 13 residues. The V end lost 1 base, the J end lost 3 bases, and 4 bases lay between the germline ends. CDR3 protein: CASSLARYNEQFF. The CDR3 DNA sequence: TGTGCCAGCAGCTTAGCTCGCTACAATGAGCAGTTCTTC.

This chain joins TRBV30 and TRBJ1-5; no clear D. Per the germline V gene, CDR1 is GTSNPN and CDR2 is SVGIG (reference sequence). The ends were cut back, 7 bases at V and 5 bases at J, with 15 bases in the middle. The CDR3 extends over 13 amino acids. The CDR3 reads CASSFCFHQPQHF. The CDR3 bases are TGTGCCTCCTCGTTTTGTTTTCATCAGCCCCAGCATTTT.

This chain joins TRBV5-4 and TRBJ2-2; perhaps TRBD2 as D (6 bases). There are 16 residues in the CDR3. In germline, CDR1 is SGHNT, CDR2 YYREEE (reference sequence). The ends were cut back, 4 bases at V and 3 bases at J, with 16 bases in the middle. The CDR3 protein is CASSTKLAIDTGELFF. Here the CDR3 DNA reads TGTGCCAGCAGCACCAAACTAGCTATAGACACCGGGGAGCTGTTTTTT. Full variable domain (outside the CDR3, taken from reference TRBV5-4 and TRBJ2-2): ETGVTQSPTHLIKTRGQQVTLRCSSQSGHNTVSWYQQALGQGPQFIFQYYREEENGRGNFPPRFSGLQFPNYSSELNVNALELDDSALYLCASSTKLAIDTGELFFGEGSRLTVL.

In this sample, this clone turned up once. This same CDR3 is encoded by further DNA sequences in the sample. This sequence joins TRBV27 and TRBJ1-6, with 7 nucleotides matching TRBD1. Germline V gene data show CDR1 as MNHEY and CDR2 as SMNVEV (reference sequence). The CDR3 has 16 residues. The V segment lost 0 bases and the J segment 5 bases; nucleotides outside the gene matches: 4. This chain's CDR3 is CASSLSTGTNNSPLHF. DNA for the CDR3: TGTGCCAGCAGTTTATCGACAGGGACAAATAATTCACCCCTCCACTTT.

The genes are TRBV7-9 and TRBJ2-3, with 7 bases that match TRBD2. CDR1 is SEHNR and CDR2 is FQNEAQ in the germline V gene (reference sequence). The trim removed 2 bases at V and 1 base at J, leaving 0 bases unmatched. This CDR3 is 14 amino acids long. CDR3 loop: CASSLTSGTDTQYF. The CDR3 bases are TGTGCCAGCAGCTTAACTAGCGGCACAGATACGCAGTATTTT.